This entry lists 32 T cell receptor beta chains sequenced from one sample in a study of Graves' ophthalmopathy and Graves' hyperthyroidism. The study amplified TCR beta CDR3 regions using RNA transcripts. Second-round multiplex PCR came after first-round RT-PCR with HTBI primers. One entry per CDR3 protein results from TCRdb running MiXCR on the multiplex PCR reads. The table shows 500,000 to 700,000 distinct CDR3 sequences, with approximately 35% occurring only once. Sequencing used peripheral blood or thyroid tissue (not recorded which). All receptors come from an adult man with Graves' hyperthyroidism.

The sample holds a few counts of this clonotype. The gene calls are TRBV29-1 and TRBJ2-3; D unclear. CDR1 SQVTM and CDR2 ANQGSEA come from the germline V gene. The CDR3 is 10 residues long. Between the trimmed V and J ends, which lost 6 bases and 6 bases, there was a span of 7 bases. CDR3 loop: CSVTVDTQYF. CDR3 sequence (DNA): TGCAGCGTCACCGTGGATACGCAGTATTTT.

This clonotype came up many times. This chain uses TRBV5-6 with TRBJ1-5, with 8 bases fitting TRBD1. V shed 3 bases and J 8 bases; nucleotides not matched to a gene: 10. This CDR3 region has 15 residues. Germline CDR1 reads SGHDT; CDR2 reads YYEEEE. Here the CDR3 DNA reads TGTGCCAGCAGCTGGGGACAGGTTGGCGGTAAGCCCCAGCATTTT. This gives the protein CASSWGQVGGKPQHF. The full variable domain, rest sourced from reference TRBV5-6 and TRBJ1-5, is DAGVTQSPTHLIKTRGQQVTLRCSPKSGHDTVSWYQQALGQGPQFIFQYYEEEERQRGNFPDRFSGHQFPNYSSELNVNALLLGDSALYLCASSWGQVGGKPQHFGDGTRLSIL.

This clonotype was recorded at least ten times. The J gene is TRBJ1-6, the V gene TRBV12-3 or TRBV12-4; no definite D call. V was pared by 7 bases and J by 7 bases, with 17 bases between. The CDR3 spans 15 residues. CDR3 in amino acids: CASTRGGPDNSPLHF. The CDR3 region has the DNA TGTGCCAGCACCCGCGGCGGGCCGGACAATTCACCCCTCCACTTT.

J is TRBJ2-6 and V is TRBV7-2, with D perhaps matching TRBD1 (6 bases). Trimming left V 5 bases short and J 15 bases short, with 20 bases between. Germline V lookup: CDR1 SGHTA, CDR2 FQGNSA. This CDR3 comprises 14 residues. This CDR3 is CASSLRSGVDTLTF. The CDR3 bases are TGTGCCAGCAGCCTAAGATCAGGGGTCGACACCCTGACTTTC.

This clonotype was picked up one time. A much larger clone sits a single nucleotide away, making a read error possible. Since the CDR3 does not end with the conserved phenylalanine or tryptophan, this likely comes from a read error. The chain links TRBV5-1 to TRBJ1-1; TRBD1 matches at 9 bases. Germline loops: CDR1 SGHRS, CDR2 YFSETQ. V was clipped by 6 bases and J by 5 bases; unmatched bases: 11. The CDR3 contains 15 residues. CDR3 protein: CASTPLGTGITEAFL. CDR3 coding DNA: TGCGCCAGCACACCCTTGGGGACAGGGATTACTGAAGCTTTCCTT.

This chain connects TRBV2 to TRBJ2-7; no clear D gene. CDR1 and CDR2 (germline): SNHLY, FYNNEI. The CDR3 is 10 residues long. Trimming removed 5 bases from V and 9 bases from J, with 8 bases in between. The CDR3 loop reads CASSPRRQYF. In nucleotides, the CDR3 is TGTGCCAGCAGTCCCCGTCGGCAGTACTTC.

This clonotype occurred a few times. V and J are TRBV11-2 and TRBJ2-7; D call uncertain. The CDR3 sequence is 16 residues long. In germline, CDR1 is SGHAT, CDR2 FQNNGV. V was cut by 5 bases and J by 2 bases, with 19 bases left in between. CDR3 nucleotides: TGTGCCAGCAGCCACGGGTGGTCGCTTGAGGCCTACGAGCAGTACTTC. Residues: CASSHGWSLEAYEQYF.

This sequence joins TRBV6-5 and TRBJ1-4, with D maybe TRBD1 (6 bases). Deletions cut 8 bases from V and 0 bases from J, with 10 bases between. There are 14 residues in the CDR3. The germline V gene has CDR1 MNHEY and CDR2 SVGAGI. The CDR3 nucleotides read TGTGCCAGCGCCAAGGGGGCAACTAATGAAAAACTGTTTTTT. It codes for CASAKGATNEKLFF.

This clonotype turned up a few times. The conserved closing phenylalanine or tryptophan is absent in this CDR3, likely reflecting a read error. The chain uses TRBV27 and TRBJ2-5; 12 nucleotides align to TRBD2. This CDR3 region has 15 residues. Germline V gene lookup returns CDR1 MNHEY and CDR2 SMNVEV (reference sequence). The V gene end was trimmed by 5 bases and the J gene end by 4 bases; junction bases not matched to a gene: 5. CDR3 sequence: CASSVTSGGGETQYL. The CDR3 region has the DNA TGTGCCAGCAGTGTGACTAGCGGGGGTGGAGAGACCCAGTACCTC.

V gene TRBV12-3 or TRBV12-4 combines with J gene TRBJ1-6; D remains ambiguous. Trimming stripped 3 bases from V and 7 bases from J, with 16 bases between. CDR3 size: 16 residues. The chain's CDR3 is CASSFALRAYNSPLHF. The CDR3, as DNA: TGTGCCAGCAGTTTTGCCCTGCGGGCTTACAATTCACCCCTCCACTTT.

This clonotype was recorded at least ten times. An end of the junction differs from the germline gene, which may be a read error. The chain is built from TRBV5-1 and TRBJ1-1; D is ambiguous. Germline V gene lookup returns CDR1 SGHRS and CDR2 YFSETQ. This CDR3 comprises 13 residues. The CDR3 region has the DNA TGTGCCAGCAGCCTGGACCCGAACACTGAAGCTTTCTTT. Amino acid sequence: CASSLDPNTEAFF.

This chain joins TRBV25-1 and TRBJ1-5; TRBD1 agrees at 7 bases. The germline V gene has CDR1 MGHDK and CDR2 SYGVNS. Unmatched junction bases numbered 11, after V lost 1 base and J lost 14 bases. This CDR3 contains 14 residues. CDR3 sequence (DNA): TGTGCCAGCAGTGAATTAGGGGGCAGCCGCTACGAGCATTTT. This codes for CASSELGGSRYEHF.

The chain carries TRBV5-4 and TRBJ1-2, with D perhaps TRBD1 (5 bases). Germline V lookup: CDR1 SGHNT, CDR2 YYREEE (reference sequence). Trimming pared 7 bases from V and 8 bases from J, leaving 18 bases between. The CDR3 is 13 residues long. CDR3 DNA sequence: TGTGCCAGCTCACCATCCAGGGAGCGGGGCTACACCTTC. Its protein is CASSPSRERGYTF.

This clonotype has only a few counts. The chain links TRBV10-3 to TRBJ2-3; TRBD2 matches at 7 bases. There are 14 residues in the CDR3. Germline V gene lookup returns CDR1 ENHRY and CDR2 SYGVKD. V trimming: 8 bases; J trimming: 1 base; junction bases outside the gene matches: 6. The CDR3 reads CAIQAGVRTDTQYF. In nucleotides, the CDR3 is TGTGCCATCCAGGCGGGGGTCCGCACAGATACGCAGTATTTT.

The chain links TRBV14 to TRBJ2-6; D is unresolved. There are 12 residues in the CDR3. Germline assignment: CDR1 SGHDN and CDR2 FVKESK. V lost 2 bases to trimming and J lost 9 bases, with 5 bases between them. CDR3 coding DNA: TGTGCCAGCAGCCAACTGGACAACGTCCTGACTTTC. This gives the protein CASSQLDNVLTF.

This clonotype has ten or more counts. V gene TRBV6-1 combines with J gene TRBJ2-2; maybe TRBD1 (6 bases). V was trimmed by 6 bases and J by 3 bases, leaving 20 bases between them. The CDR3 totals 17 residues. Germline V CDR1 and CDR2: MNHNS, SASEGT. Written as DNA, the CDR3 is TGTGCCAGCAGGCCCGGGACATCTTCAGCGGACACCGGGGAGCTGTTTTTT. As protein: CASRPGTSSADTGELFF.

This chain connects TRBV7-2 to TRBJ1-5; 8 positions agree with TRBD1. Trimming at V came to 7 bases and at J to 3 bases, leaving 11 bases not matched to a gene. The CDR3 has 16 residues. Germline V gives CDR1 SGHTA, CDR2 FQGNSA. CDR3 amino acids: CASTDRGGLVNQPQHF. CDR3 bases: TGTGCCAGCACCGACAGGGGAGGCCTCGTCAATCAGCCCCAGCATTTT.

The rearrangement uses TRBV19 and TRBJ1-2; possibly TRBD1 for D (6 bases). CDR1 and CDR2 from the germline V gene are LNHDA and SQIVND (reference sequence). The V end was cut by 6 bases, the J end by 5 bases, with 13 bases between. CDR3 length equals 13 residues. The CDR3 sequence: CASRFRGGYGYTF. The CDR3 nucleotides read TGTGCCAGTAGATTCAGGGGTGGGTATGGCTACACCTTC.

The sample holds many counts of this clonotype. J is TRBJ2-7 and V is TRBV20-1, with D maybe TRBD2 (6 bases). Germline assignment: CDR1 DFQATT and CDR2 SNEGSKA (reference sequence). CDR3 length equals 12 residues. With 4 bases removed from V and 5 bases from J, the gap between germline ends came to 12 bases. The CDR3 DNA is TGCAGTGCTACCGACGGGGGTGACGAGCAGTACTTC. Protein product: CSATDGGDEQYF.

Ten or more counts support this clonotype. The genes are TRBV19 and TRBJ1-2, with 11 bases matching TRBD1. Germline lookup yields CDR1 LNHDA and CDR2 SQIVND (reference sequence). This CDR3 contains 15 residues. Trimming took 5 bases from V and 4 from J; bases not matched to a gene: 6. The CDR3 protein is CASSPAGTGGYGYTF. CDR3 coding DNA: TGTGCCAGTAGTCCCGCCGGGACAGGGGGCTATGGCTACACCTTC.

The chain couples TRBV5-1 to TRBJ2-1; 10 bases are shared with TRBD2. CDR3 size: 16 residues. V shed 0 bases and J 8 bases; nucleotides not matched to a gene: 8. Germline loops: CDR1 SGHRS, CDR2 YFSETQ. In DNA, the CDR3 is TGCGCCAGCAGCTTGGAATCGGCTAGCGGGAGCTATGAGCAGTTCTTC. The encoded protein is CASSLESASGSYEQFF.

With respect to this clonotype: This may be a read error: a much more frequent sequence differs by one nucleotide. The rearrangement joins TRBV6-1 to TRBJ2-2; TRBD1 matches 8 bases. Per germline, CDR1 MNHNS and CDR2 SASEGT. CDR3 length: 13 amino acids. The CDR3 DNA reads TGTGCCAGCAGATCAGGGGGCACCGGGGAGCCGTTTTTT. Its translation: CASRSGGTGEPFF.

This clonotype appeared many times. The chain is built from TRBV20-1 and TRBJ2-7; the match to TRBD2 covers 11 bases. CDR1 and CDR2 from the germline V gene are DFQATT and SNEGSKA (reference sequence). J lost 7 bases, V lost 5 bases, and 13 bases had no gene match. The CDR3 covers 15 residues. Here the CDR3 reads CSAPSPSGGKSEQYF. For the CDR3, the DNA is TGCAGTGCTCCGAGCCCTAGCGGGGGGAAATCGGAGCAGTACTTC.

This clonotype appeared once. A much more abundant neighbour one base away suggests this may be a read error. V usage is TRBV19 and J usage is TRBJ2-7; D is possibly TRBD2 (6 bases). This CDR3 comprises 13 residues. With 10 bases removed from V and 3 bases from J, the gap between germline ends came to 16 bases. Germline CDR1 is LNHDA and CDR2 is SQIVND (reference sequence). Written as DNA, the CDR3 is TGTGCCACTAGCCCCCGCGGGATCTACGAGCAGTACTTC. Its translation is CATSPRGIYEQYF.

This clonotype was detected ten times or more. The rearrangement uses TRBV7-2 and TRBJ2-5; tentatively, D is TRBD2 (6 bases). CDR3 length equals 14 residues. The V and J ends lost 5 bases and 4 bases respectively, with 14 bases between them. CDR1 and CDR2 from the germline V gene are SGHTA and FQGNSA. Here the CDR3 reads CASSTTSSPETQYF. CDR3 sequence (DNA): TGTGCCAGCAGCACGACTAGTTCCCCAGAGACCCAGTACTTC.

The V gene is TRBV9, the J gene TRBJ1-2, with D unclear. The germline gives CDR1 SGDLS, CDR2 YYNGEE. The CDR3 length is 12 residues. V was pared by 4 bases and J by 5 bases, with 9 bases between. Here the CDR3 DNA reads TGTGCCAGCAGCACAACAGATTATGGCTACACCTTC. Translation: CASSTTDYGYTF.

This chain uses TRBV11-2 with TRBJ2-3; maybe TRBD2 (7 bases). With 4 bases removed from V and 2 bases from J, the gap between germline ends came to 16 bases. Germline CDR1 is SGHAT and CDR2 is FQNNGV. This CDR3 has 16 amino acids. The CDR3 coding sequence is TGTGCCAGCAGCTCAGGGAGGGGGGGGCACACAGATACGCAGTATTTT. Protein: CASSSGRGGHTDTQYF.

The chain combines TRBV29-1 with TRBJ1-2; no definite D call. Trimming removed 4 bases from V and 4 bases from J, with 13 bases in between. Germline lookup yields CDR1 SQVTM and CDR2 ANQGSEA. The CDR3 loop spans 13 amino acids. CDR3 sequence: CSVAFGVSYGYTF. The CDR3 bases are TGCAGCGTTGCTTTCGGGGTATCCTATGGCTACACCTTC.

The sample holds a few counts of this clonotype. The gene calls are TRBV29-1 and TRBJ2-3, with TRBD2 as a possible D gene (6 bases). The V gene's germline CDR1 is SQVTM and CDR2 ANQGSEA. V gave up 7 bases and J gave up 2 bases, with 19 bases separating them. This CDR3 has 15 residues. The CDR3 sequence is CSAVERADNTDTQYF. The DNA of the CDR3 is TGCAGCGCTGTGGAGCGGGCCGATAACACAGATACGCAGTATTTT.

The genes are TRBV2 and TRBJ2-7; 8 positions match TRBD2. Trimming removed 7 bases from V and 2 bases from J; junction bases left unmatched: 4. The CDR3 contains 13 residues. Germline V gives CDR1 SNHLY, CDR2 FYNNEI. CDR3 nucleotide sequence: TGTGCCAGCATGCCGGGAGGGACCTACGAGCAGTACTTC. Residues: CASMPGGTYEQYF.

This chain links TRBV6-1 with TRBJ1-5; D is perhaps TRBD1 (6 bases). V lost 0 bases and J lost 6, with 15 bases in between. The CDR3 length is 16 residues. CDR1 and CDR2 from the germline V gene are MNHNS and SASEGT. In DNA form, the CDR3 reads TGTGCCAGCAGTGAAGCGATTCCGGGGGGCACTCAGCCCCAGCATTTT. It is translated as CASSEAIPGGTQPQHF.

This rearrangement joins TRBV24-1 to TRBJ2-3; 10 bases fit TRBD1. The CDR3 is made up of 18 amino acids. CDR1 is KGHDR and CDR2 is SFDVKD in the germline V gene. V shed 4 bases, J shed 6 bases, and the junction held 15 bases outside the gene matches. This CDR3 reads CATSDAGTGDPVGDTQYF. The DNA of the CDR3 is TGTGCCACCAGTGACGCCGGGACAGGGGATCCGGTCGGGGATACGCAGTATTTT.